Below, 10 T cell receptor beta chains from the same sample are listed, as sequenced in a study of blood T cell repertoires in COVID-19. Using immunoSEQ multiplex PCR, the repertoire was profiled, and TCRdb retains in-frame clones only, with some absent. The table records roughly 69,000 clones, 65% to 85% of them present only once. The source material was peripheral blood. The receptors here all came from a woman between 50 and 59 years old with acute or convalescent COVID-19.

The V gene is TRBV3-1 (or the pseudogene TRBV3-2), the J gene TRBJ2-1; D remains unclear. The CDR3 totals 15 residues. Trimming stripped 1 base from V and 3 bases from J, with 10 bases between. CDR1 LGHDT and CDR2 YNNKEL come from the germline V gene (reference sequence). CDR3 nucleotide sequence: TGTGCCAGCAGCCAAGTTAGACCGGGCTACAATGAGCAGTTCTTC. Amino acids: CASSQVRPGYNEQFF.

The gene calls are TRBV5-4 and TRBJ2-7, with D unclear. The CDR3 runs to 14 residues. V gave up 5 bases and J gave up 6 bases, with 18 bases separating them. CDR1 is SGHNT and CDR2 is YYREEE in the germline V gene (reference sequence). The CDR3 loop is CASRFNDQVGEQYF. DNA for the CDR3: TGTGCCAGCAGGTTTAATGACCAGGTGGGCGAGCAGTACTTC.

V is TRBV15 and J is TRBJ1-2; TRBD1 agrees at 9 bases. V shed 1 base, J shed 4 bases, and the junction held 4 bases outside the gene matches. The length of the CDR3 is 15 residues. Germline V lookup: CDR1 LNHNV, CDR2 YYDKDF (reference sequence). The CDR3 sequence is CATSRGDRDLYGYTF. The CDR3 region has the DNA TGTGCCACCAGCAGAGGGGACAGGGACCTCTATGGCTACACCTTC.

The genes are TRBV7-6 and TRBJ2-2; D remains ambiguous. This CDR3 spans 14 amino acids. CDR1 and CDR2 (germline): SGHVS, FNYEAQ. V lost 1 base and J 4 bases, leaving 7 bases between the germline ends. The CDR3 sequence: CASSLVAGTGELFF. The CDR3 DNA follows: TGTGCCAGCAGCTTAGTCGCCGGCACCGGGGAGCTGTTTTTT.

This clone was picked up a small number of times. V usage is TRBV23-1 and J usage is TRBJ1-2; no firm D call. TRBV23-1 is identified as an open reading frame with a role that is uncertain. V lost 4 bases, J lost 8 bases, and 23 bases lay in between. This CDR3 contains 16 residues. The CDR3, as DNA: TGCGCCAGCAGTCCGACGGATATACCCCTAATCAGGGGCTACACCTTC. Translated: CASSPTDIPLIRGYTF.

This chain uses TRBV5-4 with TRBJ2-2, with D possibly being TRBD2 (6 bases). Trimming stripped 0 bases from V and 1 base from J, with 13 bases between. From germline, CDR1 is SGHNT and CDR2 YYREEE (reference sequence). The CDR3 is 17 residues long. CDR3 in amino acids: CASSLGGGTMNTGELFF. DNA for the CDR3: TGTGCCAGCAGCTTGGGTGGGGGGACGATGAACACCGGGGAGCTGTTTTTT.

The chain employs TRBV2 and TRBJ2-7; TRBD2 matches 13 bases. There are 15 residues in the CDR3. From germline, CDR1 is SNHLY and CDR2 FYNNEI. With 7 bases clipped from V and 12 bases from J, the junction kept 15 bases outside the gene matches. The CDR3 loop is CASTPWTSGSQALYF. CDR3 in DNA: TGTGCCAGCACTCCTTGGACTAGCGGGAGTCAGGCGCTGTACTTC.

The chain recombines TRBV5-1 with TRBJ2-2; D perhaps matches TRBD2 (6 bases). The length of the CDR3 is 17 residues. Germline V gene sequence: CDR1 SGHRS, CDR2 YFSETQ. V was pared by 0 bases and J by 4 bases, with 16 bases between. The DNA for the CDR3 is TGCGCCAGCAGCTTGGCGGGACTTAGGGCCAGCACCGGGGAGCTGTTTTTT. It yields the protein CASSLAGLRASTGELFF. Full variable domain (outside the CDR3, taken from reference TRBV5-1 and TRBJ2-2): KAGVTQTPRYLIKTRGQQVTLSCSPISGHRSVSWYQQTPGQGLQFLFEYFSETQRNKGNFPGRFSGRQFSNSRSEMNVSTLELGDSALYLCASSLAGLRASTGELFFGEGSRLTVL.

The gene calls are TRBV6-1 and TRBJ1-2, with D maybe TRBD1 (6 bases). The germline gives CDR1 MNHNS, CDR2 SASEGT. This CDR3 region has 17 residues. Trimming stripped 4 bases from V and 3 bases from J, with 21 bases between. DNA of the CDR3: TGTGCCAGCAGTGCTTACTCTTGGACAGCTCAATACTATGGCTACACCTTC. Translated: CASSAYSWTAQYYGYTF.

DNA for the CDR3: TGTGCCAGCAGCTCATCCCCGAGGACTAGCGGGCTGGATGAGCAGTTCTTC. Its protein is CASSSSPRTSGLDEQFF. V usage is TRBV7-3 and J usage is TRBJ2-1; 11 bases are a match to TRBD2. Germline trimming cut 4 bases from V and 8 bases from J; bases unmatched to any gene: 13. Per germline, CDR1 SGHTA and CDR2 FQGTGA. The CDR3 sequence is 17 residues long. Drawing the rest from reference TRBV7-3 and TRBJ2-1, the complete variable domain is GAGVSQTPSNKVTEKGKYVELRCDPISGHTALYWYRQSLGQGPEFLIYFQGTGAADDSGLPNDRFFAVRPEGSVSTLKIQRTERGDSAVYLCASSSSPRTSGLDEQFFGPGTRLTVL.